This TCR beta chain came from a study of regulatory T cells in long-lasting Graves disease. Documented time point: newly diagnosed GD, antithyroid drugs for less than 3 months. Extracted RNA from PBMCs served as the source of the TCR library. Library construction for TCR beta used iRepertoire HTBI primers and Arm-PCR of CDR3 regions. One entry per CDR3 protein, called by TCRdb with MiXCR from the multiplex PCR reads. The data contain approximately 230,000 distinct CDR3 sequences, around 16% of them singletons. This clonotype was counted ten times or more. The CDR3 runs 15 residues. Deletions cut 2 bases from V and 3 bases from J, with 11 bases between. Germline CDR1 is SGHDN and CDR2 is FVKESK.

Here the sequenced sample was peripheral blood mononuclear cells (PBMCs), taken at new diagnosis, from a patient treated with antithyroid drugs. The rearrangement joins TRBV14 to TRBJ2-1, with D maybe TRBD1 (5 bases). The clonotype was recovered from a female donor with Graves disease. The DNA of the CDR3 is TGTGCCAGCAGCCAAATGTCAGGGTTCTACAATGAGCAGTTCTTC. Amino acid sequence: CASSQMSGFYNEQFF.